This T cell receptor (beta chain) was recovered during a study of T cells in Graves' hyperthyroidism and ophthalmopathy. Whole-study results and caveats: It was a median roughly 6.5 months before onset that the model predicted ophthalmopathy. Most clonotypes that expanded in the thyroid above 0.001 also showed up in blood.

RNA transcripts yielded amplified TCR beta CDR3 regions. With the HTBI primer set, the TCR CDR3 went through a first round of RT-PCR. From the multiplex PCR reads, TCRdb called clonotypes with MiXCR, one entry per CDR3 protein. The sample includes roughly 500,000 distinct CDR3 sequences, 46% of them seen just once. The CDR3 covers 14 residues. The V end lost 5 bases, the J end lost 7 bases, and 17 bases lay between the germline ends. The germline V gene encodes CDR1 SGHTA and CDR2 FQGTGA. Exclusion followed for patients with uncontrolled infection, other autoimmune disease, pregnancy or lactation. Clinical symptoms, serum thyroxine, TRAb, thyroid ultrasound and orbital computed tomography established diagnosis. Comments on this clonotype: The antigen is undetermined.

The rearrangement uses TRBV7-3 and TRBJ1-2; D is unclear. Sequencing was done on a sample of peripheral blood or thyroid tissue (not recorded which). This receptor was identified in an adult woman with Graves' disease, either hyperthyroidism or ophthalmopathy (not recorded which). The CDR3 sequence: CASSGRSGVFGYTF. In nucleotides, the CDR3 is TGTGCCAGCAGCGGCCGTAGTGGGGTGTTTGGCTACACCTTC. The variable domain in full, with the rest retrieved from reference TRBV7-3 and TRBJ1-2, is GAGVSQTPSNKVTEKGKYVELRCDPISGHTALYWYRQSLGQGPEFLIYFQGTGAADDSGLPNDRFFAVRPEGSVSTLKIQRTERGDSAVYLCASSGRSGVFGYTFGSGTRLTVV.